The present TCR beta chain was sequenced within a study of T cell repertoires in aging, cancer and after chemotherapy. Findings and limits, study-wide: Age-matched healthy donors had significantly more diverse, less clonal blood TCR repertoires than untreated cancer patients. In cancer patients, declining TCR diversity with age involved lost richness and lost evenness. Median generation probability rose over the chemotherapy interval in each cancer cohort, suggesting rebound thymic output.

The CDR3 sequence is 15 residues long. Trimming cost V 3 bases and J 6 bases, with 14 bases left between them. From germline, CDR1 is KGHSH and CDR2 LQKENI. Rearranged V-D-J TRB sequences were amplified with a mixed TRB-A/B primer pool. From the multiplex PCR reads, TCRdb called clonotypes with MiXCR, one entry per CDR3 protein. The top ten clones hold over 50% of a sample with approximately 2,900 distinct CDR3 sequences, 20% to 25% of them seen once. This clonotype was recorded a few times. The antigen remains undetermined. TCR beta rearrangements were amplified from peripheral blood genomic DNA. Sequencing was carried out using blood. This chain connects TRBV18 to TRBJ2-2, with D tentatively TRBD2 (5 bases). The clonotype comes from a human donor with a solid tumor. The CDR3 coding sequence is TGTGCCAGCTCACCTAAAAAGGAGGCCCCCGGGGAGCTGTTTTTT. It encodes CASSPKKEAPGELFF.